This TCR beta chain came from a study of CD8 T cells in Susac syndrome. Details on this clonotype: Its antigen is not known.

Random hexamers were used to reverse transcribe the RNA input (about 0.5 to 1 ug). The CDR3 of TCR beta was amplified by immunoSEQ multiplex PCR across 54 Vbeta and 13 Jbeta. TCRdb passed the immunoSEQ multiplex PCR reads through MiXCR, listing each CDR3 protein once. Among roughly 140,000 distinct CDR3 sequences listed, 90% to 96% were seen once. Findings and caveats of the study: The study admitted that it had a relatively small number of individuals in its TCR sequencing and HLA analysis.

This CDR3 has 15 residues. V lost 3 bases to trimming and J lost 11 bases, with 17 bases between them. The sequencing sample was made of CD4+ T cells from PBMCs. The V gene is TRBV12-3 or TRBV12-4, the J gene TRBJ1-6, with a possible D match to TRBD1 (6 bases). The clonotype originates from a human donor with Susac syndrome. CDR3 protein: CASSFSRGRGTPLHF. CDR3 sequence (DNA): TGTGCCAGCAGTTTTAGTCGAGGCAGGGGTACACCCCTCCACTTT.